This T cell receptor (beta chain) comes out of a study of post-analysis software for immune sequencing data. Study context: Relapsing-remitting, secondary progressive and progressive-relapsing multiple sclerosis courses were included. General study results and limits: The five TRBV segments detected at higher frequency in patients than in controls included TRBV5-6, TRBV5-1 and TRBV20-1. Controls significantly exceeded multiple sclerosis patients in normalized Chao1 diversity. F measure clustering grouped samples strongly by preparation batch.

The TCR beta cDNA libraries contained unique molecular identifiers. Roughly 500,000 cDNA molecules were obtained from approximately 0.91 to 9.4 million T cells. TCRdb re-analysed the PCR reads in MiXCR, keeping a single row per CDR3 protein. The sample shows 820,000 or so distinct CDR3 sequences, about 50% of them seen only once. CDR1 is SQVTM, CDR2 ANQGSEA, per germline. The CDR3 covers 14 residues. V dropped 3 bases and J dropped 1 base, with 12 bases sitting between them. A note on this clonotype: Its antigen is as yet unknown.

This TCR was recovered from a girl between 10 and 17 years old with multiple sclerosis. The sequenced sample consisted of blood. The genes are TRBV29-1 and TRBJ2-5; TRBD1 or TRBD2 may be the D gene (5 bases each). As DNA, the CDR3 is TGCAGCGTTGAGGGACCCCTGGGCCAAGAGACCCAGTACTTC. It translates to CSVEGPLGQETQYF.